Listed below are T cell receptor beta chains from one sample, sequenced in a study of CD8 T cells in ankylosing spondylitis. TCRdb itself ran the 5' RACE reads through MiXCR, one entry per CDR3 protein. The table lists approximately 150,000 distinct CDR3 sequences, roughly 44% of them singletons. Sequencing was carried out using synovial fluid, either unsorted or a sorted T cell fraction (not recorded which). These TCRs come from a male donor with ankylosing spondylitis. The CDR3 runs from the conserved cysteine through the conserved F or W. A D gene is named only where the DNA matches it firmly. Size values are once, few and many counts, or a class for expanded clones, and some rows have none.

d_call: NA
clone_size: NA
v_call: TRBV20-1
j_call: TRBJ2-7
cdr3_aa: CSARDTSYEQYF
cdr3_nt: TGCAGTGCTAGGGACACTTCCTACGAGCAGTACTTC

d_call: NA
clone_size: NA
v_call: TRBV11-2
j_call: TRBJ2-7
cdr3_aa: CASSFLAPTYEQYF
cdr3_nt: TGTGCCAGCAGCTTCCTAGCGCCTACCTACGAGCAGTACTTC

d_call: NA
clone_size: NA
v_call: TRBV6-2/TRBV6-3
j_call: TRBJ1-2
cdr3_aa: CASSPPGEAGYGYTF
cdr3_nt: TGTGCCAGCAGCCCCCCGGGGGAGGCGGGCTATGGCTACACCTTC

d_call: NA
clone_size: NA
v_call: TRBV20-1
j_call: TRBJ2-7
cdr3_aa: CSAENRETYEQYF
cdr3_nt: TGCAGTGCTGAAAACAGGGAGACCTACGAGCAGTACTTC

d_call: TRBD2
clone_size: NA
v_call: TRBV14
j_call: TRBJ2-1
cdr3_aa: CASSQALGREERGQFF
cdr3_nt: TGTGCCAGCAGCCAAGCCCTAGGGCGGGAGGAAAGGGGGCAGTTCTTC

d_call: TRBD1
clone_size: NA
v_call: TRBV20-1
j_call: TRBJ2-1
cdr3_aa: CSAETTGGMVNEQFF
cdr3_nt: TGCAGTGCCGAGACCACAGGGGGTATGGTAAATGAGCAGTTCTTC

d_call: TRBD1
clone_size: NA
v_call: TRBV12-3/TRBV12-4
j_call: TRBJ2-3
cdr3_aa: CASSPHRDRGADTQYF
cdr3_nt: TGTGCCAGCAGTCCCCATAGGGACAGGGGAGCAGATACGCAGTATTTT

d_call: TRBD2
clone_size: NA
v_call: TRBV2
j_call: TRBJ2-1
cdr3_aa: CASSALAGVVEQFF
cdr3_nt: TGTGCCAGCAGTGCCCTAGCGGGGGTCGTCGAGCAGTTCTTC

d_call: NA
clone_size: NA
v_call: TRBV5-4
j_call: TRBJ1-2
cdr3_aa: CASSLSGGSYGYTF
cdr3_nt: TGTGCCAGCAGCTTGTCTGGCGGCAGCTATGGCTACACCTTC

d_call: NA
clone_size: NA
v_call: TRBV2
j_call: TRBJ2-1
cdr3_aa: CASSYTPETLTAEQFF
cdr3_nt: TGTGCCAGCAGTTACACCCCTGAAACTTTGACAGCAGAGCAGTTCTTC

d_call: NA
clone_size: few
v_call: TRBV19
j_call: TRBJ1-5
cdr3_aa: CASMGDISNQPQHF
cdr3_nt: TGTGCCAGTATGGGGGACATTAGCAATCAGCCCCAGCATTTT

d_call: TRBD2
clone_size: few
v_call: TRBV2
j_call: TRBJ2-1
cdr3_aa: CASSVPLAGGPVGNEQFF
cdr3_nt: TGTGCCAGCAGTGTCCCGCTAGCGGGGGGGCCGGTGGGAAATGAGCAGTTCTTC

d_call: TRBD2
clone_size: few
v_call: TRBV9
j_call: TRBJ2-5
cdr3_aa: CASSVDGAGGGETQYF
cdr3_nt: TGTGCCAGCAGCGTAGATGGAGCGGGAGGGGGTGAGACCCAGTACTTC

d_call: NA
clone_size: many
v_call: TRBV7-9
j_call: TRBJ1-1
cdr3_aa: CASSLNGANTEAFF
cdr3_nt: TGTGCCAGCAGCTTGAACGGGGCGAACACTGAAGCTTTCTTT

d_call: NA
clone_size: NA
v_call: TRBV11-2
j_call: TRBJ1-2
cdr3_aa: CASSLFTGRSYGYTF
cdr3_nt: TGTGCCAGCAGCTTATTCACGGGACGTAGCTATGGCTACACCTTC

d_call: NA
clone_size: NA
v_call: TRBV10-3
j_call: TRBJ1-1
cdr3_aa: CASSKGGGTEAFF
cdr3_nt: TGTGCCTCTTCCAAGGGGGGCGGCACTGAAGCTTTCTTT

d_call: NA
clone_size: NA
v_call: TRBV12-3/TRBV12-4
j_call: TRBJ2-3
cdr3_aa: CASRLELYTDTQYF
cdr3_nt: TGTGCCAGCAGGCTGGAACTCTACACAGATACGCAGTATTTT

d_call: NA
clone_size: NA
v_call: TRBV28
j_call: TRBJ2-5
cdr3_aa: CASSLGAEQETQYF
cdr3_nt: TGTGCCAGCAGTTTAGGGGCGGAGCAAGAGACCCAGTACTTC

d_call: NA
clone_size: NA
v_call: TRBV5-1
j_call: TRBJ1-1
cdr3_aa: CASSLATGSDDTEAFF
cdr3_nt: TGCGCCAGCAGCCTCGCTACAGGTTCTGATGACACTGAAGCTTTCTTT

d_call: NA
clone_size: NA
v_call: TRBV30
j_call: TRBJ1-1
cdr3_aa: CAWSWEAEAFF
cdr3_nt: TGTGCCTGGAGTTGGGAGGCTGAAGCTTTCTTT

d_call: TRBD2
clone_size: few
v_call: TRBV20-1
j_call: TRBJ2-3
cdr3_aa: CSASGRGWSDTQYF
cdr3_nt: TGCAGTGCTAGTGGGCGGGGGTGGTCAGATACGCAGTATTTT

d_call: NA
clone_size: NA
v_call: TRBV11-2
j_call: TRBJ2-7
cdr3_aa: CASSLGLGPAYEQYF
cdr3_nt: TGTGCCAGCAGCTTAGGGCTGGGACCCGCCTACGAGCAGTACTTC

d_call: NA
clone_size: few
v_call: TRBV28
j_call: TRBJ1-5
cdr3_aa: CASGRTLRDNQPQHF
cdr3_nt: TGTGCCAGCGGGAGGACCCTAAGGGACAATCAGCCCCAGCATTTT

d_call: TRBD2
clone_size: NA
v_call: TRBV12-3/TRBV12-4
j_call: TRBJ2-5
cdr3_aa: CASSAQRGGRETQYF
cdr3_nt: TGTGCCAGCAGTGCCCAGCGGGGGGGCAGGGAGACCCAGTACTTC

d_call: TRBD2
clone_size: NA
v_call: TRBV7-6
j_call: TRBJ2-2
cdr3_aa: CASSLVLKRERGELFF
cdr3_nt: TGTGCCAGCAGCTTAGTCTTAAAGCGGGAGCGCGGGGAGCTGTTTTTT

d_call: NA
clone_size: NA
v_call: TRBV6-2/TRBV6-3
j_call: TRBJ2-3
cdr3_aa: CASSYTPDTQYF
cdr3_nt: TGTGCCAGCAGTTACACCCCAGATACGCAGTATTTT

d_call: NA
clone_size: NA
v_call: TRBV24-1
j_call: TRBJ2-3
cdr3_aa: CATRLGGSDTQYF
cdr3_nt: TGTGCCACCCGCCTTGGGGGATCAGATACGCAGTATTTT

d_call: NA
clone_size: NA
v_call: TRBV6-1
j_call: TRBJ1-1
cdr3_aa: CASSPYGTEAFF
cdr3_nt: TGTGCCAGCAGCCCTTATGGGACTGAAGCTTTCTTT

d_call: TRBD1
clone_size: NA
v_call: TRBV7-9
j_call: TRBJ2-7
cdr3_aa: CASSLASQGYSEQYF
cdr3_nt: TGTGCCAGCAGCTTAGCATCACAGGGGTACTCCGAGCAGTACTTC

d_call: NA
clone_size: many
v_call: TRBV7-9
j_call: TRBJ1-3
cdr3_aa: CASSFSPLSGNTIYF
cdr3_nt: TGTGCCAGCAGCTTTTCGCCGTTGTCGGGAAACACCATATATTTT

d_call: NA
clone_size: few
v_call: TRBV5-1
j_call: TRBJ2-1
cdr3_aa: CASSSERLNEQFF
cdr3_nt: TGCGCCAGCAGCTCGGAGCGGCTCAATGAGCAGTTCTTC

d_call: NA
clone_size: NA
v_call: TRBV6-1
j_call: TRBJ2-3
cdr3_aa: CASSSVLPWSDTQYF
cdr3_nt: TGTGCCAGCAGCTCAGTCCTTCCCTGGTCAGATACGCAGTATTTT

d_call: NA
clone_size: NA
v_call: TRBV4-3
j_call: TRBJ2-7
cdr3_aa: CASSQVWLSYKQYF
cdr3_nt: TGCGCCAGCAGCCAAGTGTGGTTATCCTACAAGCAGTACTTC

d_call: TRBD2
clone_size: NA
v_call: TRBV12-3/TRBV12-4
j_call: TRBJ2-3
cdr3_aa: CASSGGPRTDTQYF
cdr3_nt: TGTGCCAGTAGCGGGGGGCCACGCACAGATACGCAGTATTTT